The 6 T cell receptor delta chains reported below all come from one sample, sequenced in a study of Vδ1+ human thymocytes. Study findings and constraints: Highly polyclonal TRG and TRD repertoires with Gaussian CDR3 length distributions appeared in thymus.

Sequences come from RNA converted to cDNA by reverse transcription. The CDR3 regions were amplified by multiplex PCR from V-gene primers to a constant-region primer. TCRdb used CATT to re-call clones from the multiplex PCR reads. The sample has 45,000 to 60,000 delta-chain clones, about 15% seen once; the top ten hold about 0.4%. Their specific antigens are unknown. Material for sequencing was Vdelta1+ gamma-delta thymocytes from the thymus. Subset in this sample: FACS-sorted CD3+ TCRalphabeta- TCRVdelta1+ TCRVdelta2- thymocytes. Receptors originate from a girl under two years old who had congenital heart surgery.

The chain employs TRDV1 and TRDJ1; 8 bases fit TRDD3. The germline V gene encodes CDR1 TSWWSYY and CDR2 QGS. This CDR3 has 20 residues. Germline trimming cut 0 bases from V and 5 bases from J; bases unmatched to any gene: 20. The CDR3 sequence is CALGELTFLIPGDMADKLIF. As DNA, the CDR3 is TGTGCTCTTGGGGAACTGACTTTCCTAATTCCGGGGGATATGGCTGATAAACTCATCTTT.

There are a few counts of this clone. The chain recombines TRDV1 with TRDJ1; perhaps TRDD3 as D (5 bases). The CDR3 runs to 17 residues. Looked up from germline, CDR1 is TSWWSYY and CDR2 is QGS. V was pared by 4 bases and J by 1 base, with 19 bases between. CDR3 protein: CALGVPWGRNPTDKLIF. CDR3 sequence (DNA): TGTGCTCTTGGGGTCCCATGGGGCCGTAACCCCACCGATAAACTCATCTTT.

The chain joins TRDV1 to TRDJ1, with D possibly TRDD3 on 5 matching bases. Trimming took 5 bases from V and 8 from J, leaving 18 bases between them. Germline-derived CDR1 and CDR2 are TSWWSYY and QGS. The CDR3 is 14 amino acids. The chain's CDR3 is CALGTRGATGKLIF. CDR3 DNA: TGTGCTCTTGGGACCCGGGGGGCGACAGGAAAACTCATCTTT.

This clone was picked up a small number of times. This chain uses TRDV1 with TRDJ1; tentative D call: TRDD2 (6 bases). The CDR3 is 22 residues long. V lost 6 bases and J lost 3, with 38 bases in between. CDR1 is TSWWSYY, CDR2 QGS, per germline. The CDR3 here is CALGGPTYMETRYTPLPDKLIF. The CDR3 nucleotides are TGTGCTCTTGGTGGTCCTACGTATATGGAGACCCGTTATACACCCTTACCCGATAAACTCATCTTT.

The rearrangement uses TRDV2 and TRDJ1; 10 positions agree with TRDD3. Germline CDR1 and CDR2: GEAIGNYY and EKD. V trimming: 2 bases; J trimming: 2 bases; junction bases outside the gene matches: 19. This CDR3 is built from 20 residues. The CDR3 DNA is TGTGCCTGTGACAAACCCTCGTACTGGGGGATGGATGTAGGAACCGATAAACTCATCTTT. Translation: CACDKPSYWGMDVGTDKLIF.

This clone was counted a few times. The chain links TRDV1 to TRDJ1; 8 bases are shared with TRDD2. The germline gives CDR1 TSWWSYY, CDR2 QGS. Losses at the gene ends were 0 bases for V and 6 bases for J; bases not matched to a gene: 15. The CDR3 is 18 amino acids. DNA of the CDR3: TGTGCTCTTGGGGAACTTACCTTCCTAGAACTTGGGGATTATAAACTCATCTTT. This translates into CALGELTFLELGDYKLIF.